This TCR beta chain is drawn from a study of T cell responses to AZD1222 COVID-19 vaccine. The CDR3 loop spans 14 amino acids. Deletions cut 1 base from V and 4 bases from J, with 9 bases between. Germline-derived CDR1 and CDR2 are SGHTA and FQGNSA. TCRdb's copy holds only in-frame clones and misses some; the assay was immunoSEQ multiplex PCR. The repertoire holds 120,000 to 150,000 clones, about 94% seen once, with approximately 3.7% in the top ten. The sample in question was peripheral blood, obtained 28 days after the second AZD1222 dose. This chain joins TRBV7-2 and TRBJ2-3; D gene uncertain. The TCR sequence derives from an adult who received the AZD1222 COVID-19 vaccine. The DNA for the CDR3 is TGTGCCAGCAGCTTAGGAACCCAGTCAGATACGCAGTATTTT. Translation: CASSLGTQSDTQYF.